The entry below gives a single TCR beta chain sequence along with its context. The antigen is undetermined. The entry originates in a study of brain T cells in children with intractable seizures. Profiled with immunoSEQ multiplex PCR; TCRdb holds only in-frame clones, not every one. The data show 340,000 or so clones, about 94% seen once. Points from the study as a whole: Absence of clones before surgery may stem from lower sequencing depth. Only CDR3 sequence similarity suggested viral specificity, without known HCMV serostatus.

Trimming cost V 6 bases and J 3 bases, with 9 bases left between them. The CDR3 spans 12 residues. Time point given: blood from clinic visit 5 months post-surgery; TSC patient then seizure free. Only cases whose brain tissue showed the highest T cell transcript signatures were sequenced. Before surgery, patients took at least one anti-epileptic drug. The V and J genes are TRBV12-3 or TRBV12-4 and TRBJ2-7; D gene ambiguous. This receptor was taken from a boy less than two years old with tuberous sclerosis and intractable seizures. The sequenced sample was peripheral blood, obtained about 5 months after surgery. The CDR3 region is CASSNRIYEQYF. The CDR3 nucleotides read TGTGCCAGCAGCAATCGGATCTACGAGCAGTACTTC.